The clone carrying this TCR beta chain turned up a few times. The sequencing template was cDNA reverse transcribed from extracted RNA. Method: immunoSEQ multiplex PCR; TCRdb's copy keeps in-frame clones and lacks some. The sample consists of hundreds of thousands of clones, 50% to 60% of them appearing once. CDR3 length equals 16 residues. Germline CDR1 reads MGHRA; CDR2 reads YSYEKL. The V gene end was trimmed by 5 bases and the J gene end by 1 base; junction bases not matched to a gene: 6. This sample is part of a study of CD8+ T cells in alopecia areata. Material: CD4+ T cells sorted from blood, obtained at week 0. The origin of this receptor is a human donor with alopecia areata. The chain employs TRBV4-1 and TRBJ2-3; 10 nucleotides line up with TRBD1. CDR3 amino acids: CASSVSGTGGTDTQYF. The CDR3 DNA reads as TGCGCCAGCAGCGTATCCGGGACAGGGGGCACAGATACGCAGTATTTT.